The rows below give T cell receptor beta chains drawn from one sample of a study of blood T cells in healthy people across ages. TCRdb used MiXCR to reprocess the 5' RACE reads, holding one entry per CDR3 protein. The table lists more than 1,400,000 distinct CDR3 sequences, around 42% of them singletons. Sequencing was performed on blood. These receptors were collected from a woman between 18 and 30 years old in good health. CDR3s leave out the opening cysteine and the closing phenylalanine or tryptophan. The size of a clone is reported for some rows only, either as once, few or many, or as a class for expanded clones.

abundance	v_gene	j_gene	CDR3aa
NA	TRBV12-3/TRBV12-4	TRBJ2-1	ASSLEGASAKNIQF
few	TRBV6-1	TRBJ1-2	ASRFDGYYGYT
few	TRBV7-2	TRBJ2-1	ASSLAGFNYNEQF
NA	TRBV20-1	TRBJ2-7	SAPPGQGIGDNEQY
once	TRBV12-3/TRBV12-4	TRBJ1-1	ASSFATGNPAGNTEAF
few	TRBV27	TRBJ2-7	ASSSGVYYEQY
few	TRBV20-1	TRBJ2-7	SARRGGGLSYEQY
few	TRBV5-1	TRBJ2-7	ASSLVGGVGAYEQY
few	TRBV6-5	TRBJ2-7	ASSKGQGEY
NA	TRBV7-9	TRBJ2-3	ASSPRLAEGTDTQY
NA	TRBV7-2	TRBJ2-1	ASSSRTSGWYNEQF
few	TRBV4-1	TRBJ1-5	ASSQGGTSYNQPQH
few	TRBV10-2	TRBJ2-1	ASHGDNEQF
NA	TRBV30	TRBJ2-1	AWSVSGGPRYEQF
NA	TRBV2	TRBJ2-7	ASSSLAGNYEQY
NA	TRBV12-3/TRBV12-4	TRBJ2-1	ASSSLAGGLRGEQF
NA	TRBV20-1	TRBJ2-3	SLWGEDTQY
NA	TRBV3-1	TRBJ2-5	ASSHILLAGEETQY
many	TRBV6-5	TRBJ2-1	ASRASGDNEQF
NA	TRBV5-1	TRBJ2-1	ASSLGGNPYNEQF
NA	TRBV10-3	TRBJ2-5	AISAGEEETQY
NA	TRBV6-1	TRBJ2-1	ASSDRWPKDNEQF
NA	TRBV12-3/TRBV12-4	TRBJ2-1	ASSLGRAGMGEQF
few	TRBV2	TRBJ1-2	ASRATGDYGYT